A selection of T cell receptor beta chains follows, all from one sample in a study of control samples from healthy donors and cancer patients. Only in-frame clones appear in the TCRdb table, and some are missing; sequencing was by immunoSEQ multiplex PCR. The sample contains some 99,000 clones, roughly 90% of which appear only once. The sequenced sample consisted of blood. These receptors were taken from a woman aged 50 to 60 in good health. Each CDR3 is given with its conserved first and last residue. Each record gives: clone size, V gene, J gene, D gene, CDR3 DNA, CDR3 protein. D genes are given only for firm matches. The listing skips clone size in some rows; elsewhere it reads once, few, many or a size class.

NA	TRBV30	TRBJ1-2	NA	TGTGCCTGGAGTGAGGAAAGCAGCTTTAACTATGGCTACACCTTC	CAWSEESSFNYGYTF
NA	TRBV30	TRBJ1-2	TRBD1	TGTGCCTGGATATCTAGACAGGGGGTCAACTATGGCTACACCTTC	CAWISRQGVNYGYTF
NA	TRBV3-1/TRBV3-2	TRBJ1-3	NA	TGTGCCAGCAGCCAGGGGTTTGGAAACACCATATATTTT	CASSQGFGNTIYF
NA	TRBV5-1	TRBJ2-5	NA	TGCGCCAGCAGCTTGGGGCCAGAACAAGAGACCCAGTACTTC	CASSLGPEQETQYF
NA	TRBV7-7	TRBJ2-1	NA	TGTGCCAGCAGCTTAGACTTGTTCAACAATGAGCAGTTCTTC	CASSLDLFNNEQFF
NA	TRBV19	TRBJ2-1	NA	TGTGCCAGTAGTATTACCCCGGGTCTAATAGGGAATGAGCAGTTCTTC	CASSITPGLIGNEQFF
NA	TRBV7-6	TRBJ2-2	NA	TGTGCCAGCAGCTTCGACTACCGCACCGGGGAGCTGTTTTTT	CASSFDYRTGELFF
NA	TRBV20-1	TRBJ2-7	NA	TGCAGTGCTAGTGGGAGGTATCCGAACTCCTACGAGCAGTACTTC	CSASGRYPNSYEQYF
NA	TRBV18	TRBJ1-2	NA	TGTGCCAGCTCACCTACAACCTATGGCTACACCTTC	CASSPTTYGYTF
many	TRBV6-2/TRBV6-3	TRBJ1-1	NA	TGTGCCAGCAGTTACCAGGGGACCACTGAAGCTTTCTTT	CASSYQGTTEAFF
NA	TRBV5-1	TRBJ1-4	NA	TGCGCCAGCAGCTTAAAAGCGGGGGCTGGTTCAACTAATGAAAAACTGTTTTTT	CASSLKAGAGSTNEKLFF
NA	TRBV27	TRBJ1-5	NA	TGTGCCAGCAGTGAAACAGGGTCTCAGCCCCAGCATTTT	CASSETGSQPQHF
NA	TRBV6-5	TRBJ2-1	NA	TGTGCCAGCAGGGGGCGGGGGCTTTCGAATGAGCAGTTCTTC	CASRGRGLSNEQFF
NA	TRBV30	TRBJ1-4	NA	TGTGCCTGGAGTGTAAGTCGGACGGGAACTAATGAAAAACTGTTTTTT	CAWSVSRTGTNEKLFF
NA	TRBV5-1	TRBJ2-5	NA	TGCGCCAGCAGCTCTGGCGTAGTCGAGACCCAGTACTTC	CASSSGVVETQYF
NA	TRBV13	TRBJ2-5	NA	TGTGCCAGCAGCTTGAGCTTCCTGGGGGAGACCCAGTACTTC	CASSLSFLGETQYF
NA	TRBV6-5	TRBJ1-1	NA	TGTGCCAGCAGTCTGCTGGGGAGCACTGAAGCTTTCTTT	CASSLLGSTEAFF
NA	TRBV6-4	TRBJ1-1	NA	TGTGCCAGCAGTGACGGGGGAACTGAAGCTTTCTTT	CASSDGGTEAFF
NA	TRBV7-3	TRBJ2-1	NA	TGTGCCAGCAGTCAGGCTAGCGAGTACTCGGAGCAGTTCTTC	CASSQASEYSEQFF
NA	TRBV5-1	TRBJ2-5	NA	TGCGCCAGCAGCTTCAGAACTGAGGGGGCCCAGTACTTC	CASSFRTEGAQYF
once	TRBV29-1	TRBJ1-3	NA	TGCAGCGTTGGTGGGCCGGGGGGAGGAAACACCATATATTTT	CSVGGPGGGNTIYF
NA	TRBV6-4	TRBJ1-2	TRBD1	TGTGCCAGCAGTGATTGGCCAGGGGGAGTCTATGGCTACACCTTC	CASSDWPGGVYGYTF